This T cell receptor beta chain was sequenced in a study of shared clonotypes between healthy human individuals. Each PCR replicate from the sorted subsets contained approximately 0.2 ug DNA, which is tens of thousands of T cell genomes. Authors' data handling: Junction-only sequences without quality scores came from ImmunoSEQ, so filtering differed. Generated by immunoSEQ multiplex PCR, the TCRdb table keeps only in-frame clones and is missing some. V, J and clone size are taken as reported in that table, and D and trimming were inferred from the DNA itself. The data hold millions of clones, with 90% to 95% observed a single time. In the CD4+ fraction, cells were divided into CD45RA+ naive and CD45RA-negative memory subsets. Looked up from germline, CDR1 is SEHNR and CDR2 is FQNEAQ (reference sequence). CDR3 size: 14 residues. After removal of 5 bases from V and 7 bases from J, the junction contained 6 bases not matched to a gene.

On this clone itself: Other DNA sequences in the same sample also yield this CDR3.

The chain employs TRBV7-9 and TRBJ1-4; 8 bases align to TRBD1. Sequencing used naive CD4+ T cells sorted from blood. Documented subset: CD45RA+ positively selected. The receptor was isolated from a man aged 18 to 29 in good health. Here the CDR3 reads CASSQGQGGEKLFF. CDR3 DNA sequence: TGTGCCAGCAGCCAAGGACAGGGTGGTGAAAAACTGTTTTTT.